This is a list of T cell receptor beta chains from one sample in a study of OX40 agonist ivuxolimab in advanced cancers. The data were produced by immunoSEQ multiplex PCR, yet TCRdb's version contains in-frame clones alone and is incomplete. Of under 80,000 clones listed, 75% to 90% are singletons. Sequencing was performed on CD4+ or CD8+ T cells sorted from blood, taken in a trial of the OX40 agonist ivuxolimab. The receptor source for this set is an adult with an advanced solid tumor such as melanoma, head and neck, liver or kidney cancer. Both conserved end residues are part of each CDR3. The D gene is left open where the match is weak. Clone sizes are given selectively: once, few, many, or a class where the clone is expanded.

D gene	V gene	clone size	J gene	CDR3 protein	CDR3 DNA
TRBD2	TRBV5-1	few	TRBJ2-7	CASSLGLAGATYEQYF	TGCGCCAGCAGCTTGGGACTAGCGGGGGCAACCTACGAGCAGTACTTC
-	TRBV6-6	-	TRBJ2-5	CASSSQETQYF	TGTGCCAGCAGTTCCCAAGAGACCCAGTACTTC
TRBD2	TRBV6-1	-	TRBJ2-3	CASSDRLAGVGDTQYF	TGTGCCAGCAGTGATAGACTAGCGGGGGTAGGAGATACGCAGTATTTT
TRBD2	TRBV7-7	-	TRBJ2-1	CASSSSTSGSVTEQFF	TGTGCCAGCAGCTCCAGTACTAGCGGGAGTGTCACTGAGCAGTTCTTC
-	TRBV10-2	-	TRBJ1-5	CASSGDYSNQPQHF	TGCGCCAGCTCTGGAGATTATAGCAATCAGCCCCAGCATTTT
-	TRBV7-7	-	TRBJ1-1	CASSSQEVRNTEAFF	TGTGCCAGCAGCTCACAGGAGGTGAGGAACACTGAAGCTTTCTTT
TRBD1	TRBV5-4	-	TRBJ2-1	CASGQGTYNEQFF	TGTGCCAGCGGACAGGGTACCTACAATGAGCAGTTCTTC
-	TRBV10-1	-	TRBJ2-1	CASSPDSSAGNNEQFF	TGCGCCAGCAGCCCCGACAGTTCCGCGGGGAACAATGAGCAGTTCTTC
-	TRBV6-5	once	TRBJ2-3	CASRTGPDTQYF	TGTGCCAGCAGAACAGGGCCAGATACGCAGTATTTT
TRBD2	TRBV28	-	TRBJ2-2	CASSLLASGRISTGELFF	TGTGCCAGCAGTTTACTTGCTAGCGGGAGGATAAGCACCGGGGAGCTGTTTTTT
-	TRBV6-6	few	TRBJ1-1	CASTMKGEAFF	TGTGCCAGCACCATGAAGGGGGAAGCTTTCTTT
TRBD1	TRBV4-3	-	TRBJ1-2	CASSQDPLDRDYGYTF	TGCGCCAGCAGCCAAGATCCGTTAGACAGGGACTATGGCTACACCTTC
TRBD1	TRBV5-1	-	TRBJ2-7	CASSWDSFQYYEQYF	TGCGCCAGCAGCTGGGACAGTTTTCAGTACTACGAGCAGTACTTC
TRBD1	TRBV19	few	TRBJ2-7	CASTLGQGPYEQYF	TGTGCCAGTACCTTAGGACAGGGACCCTACGAGCAGTACTTC
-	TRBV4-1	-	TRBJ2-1	CASNVEGEQFF	TGCGCCAGCAACGTCGAAGGTGAGCAGTTCTTC
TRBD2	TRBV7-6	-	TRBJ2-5	CASSWGLGQTQYF	TGTGCCAGCAGCTGGGGACTAGGGCAGACCCAGTACTTC